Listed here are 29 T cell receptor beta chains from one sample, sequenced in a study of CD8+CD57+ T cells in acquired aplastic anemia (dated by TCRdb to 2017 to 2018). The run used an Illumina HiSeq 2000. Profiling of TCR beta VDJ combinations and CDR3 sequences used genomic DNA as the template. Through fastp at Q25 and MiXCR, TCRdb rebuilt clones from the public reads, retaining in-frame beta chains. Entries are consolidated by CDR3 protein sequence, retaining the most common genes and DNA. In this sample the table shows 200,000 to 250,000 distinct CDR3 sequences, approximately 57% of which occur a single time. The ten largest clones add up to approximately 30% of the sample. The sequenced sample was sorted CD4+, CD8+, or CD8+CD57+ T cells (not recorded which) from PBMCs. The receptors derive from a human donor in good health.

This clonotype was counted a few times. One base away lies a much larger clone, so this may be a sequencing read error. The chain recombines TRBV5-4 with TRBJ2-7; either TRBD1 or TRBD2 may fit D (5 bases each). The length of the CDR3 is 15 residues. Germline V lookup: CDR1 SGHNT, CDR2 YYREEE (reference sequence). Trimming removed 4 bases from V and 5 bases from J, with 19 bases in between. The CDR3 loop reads CASSLLGRGGNEQYF. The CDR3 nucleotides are TGTGCCAGCAGCCTCCTAGGACGGGGCGGCAACGAGCAGTACTTC.

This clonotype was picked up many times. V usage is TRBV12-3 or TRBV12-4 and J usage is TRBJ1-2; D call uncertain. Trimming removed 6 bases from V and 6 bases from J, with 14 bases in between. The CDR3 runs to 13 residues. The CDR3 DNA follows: TGTGCCAGCAGACACGGAAGTGGCAATGGCTACACCTTC. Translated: CASRHGSGNGYTF.

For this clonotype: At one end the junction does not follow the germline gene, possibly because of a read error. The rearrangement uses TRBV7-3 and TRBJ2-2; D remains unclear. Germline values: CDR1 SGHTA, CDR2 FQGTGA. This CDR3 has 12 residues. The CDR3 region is CVSRQATGELFF. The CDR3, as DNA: TGTGTCAGCAGGCAAGCCACCGGGGAGCTGTTTTTT.

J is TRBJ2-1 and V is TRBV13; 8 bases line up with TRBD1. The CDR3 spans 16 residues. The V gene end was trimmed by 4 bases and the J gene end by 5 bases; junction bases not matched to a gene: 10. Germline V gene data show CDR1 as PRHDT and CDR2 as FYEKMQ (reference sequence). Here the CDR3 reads CASSSRTGRMNNEQFF. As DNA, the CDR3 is TGTGCCAGCAGCTCGCGGACAGGGAGGATGAACAATGAGCAGTTCTTC.

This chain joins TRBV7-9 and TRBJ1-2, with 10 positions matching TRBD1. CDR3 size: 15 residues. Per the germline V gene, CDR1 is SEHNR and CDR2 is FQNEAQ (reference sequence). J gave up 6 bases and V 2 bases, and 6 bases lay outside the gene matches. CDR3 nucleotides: TGTGCCAGCAGCTTACACCAGGGGACAGGGGATGGCTACACCTTC. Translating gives CASSLHQGTGDGYTF.

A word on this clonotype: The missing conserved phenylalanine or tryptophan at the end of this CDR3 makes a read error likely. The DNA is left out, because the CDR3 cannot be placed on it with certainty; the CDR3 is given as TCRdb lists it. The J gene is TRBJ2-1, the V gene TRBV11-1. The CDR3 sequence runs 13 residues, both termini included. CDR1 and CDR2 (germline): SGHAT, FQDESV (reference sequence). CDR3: CASSLSPLNERFL.

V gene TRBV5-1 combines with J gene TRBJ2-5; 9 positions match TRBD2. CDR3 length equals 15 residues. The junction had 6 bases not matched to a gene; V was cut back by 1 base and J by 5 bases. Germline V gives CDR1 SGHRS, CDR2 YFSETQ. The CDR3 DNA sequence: TGCGCCAGCAGCTTGTACGGACTAGCGTCGGAGACCCAGTACTTC. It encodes CASSLYGLASETQYF.

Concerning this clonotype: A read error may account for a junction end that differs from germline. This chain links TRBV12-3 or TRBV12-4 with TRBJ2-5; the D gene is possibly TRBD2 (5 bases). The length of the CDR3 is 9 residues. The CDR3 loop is CASSPGISF. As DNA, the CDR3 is TGTGCCAGCAGTCCCGGGATTTCATTC.

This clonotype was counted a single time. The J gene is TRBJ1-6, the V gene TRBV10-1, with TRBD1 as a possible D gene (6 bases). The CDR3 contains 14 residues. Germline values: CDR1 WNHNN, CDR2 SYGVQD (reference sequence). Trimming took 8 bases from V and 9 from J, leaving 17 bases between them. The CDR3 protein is CASSSGVSASPLHF. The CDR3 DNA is TGCGCCAGCTCGTCAGGGGTTTCTGCTTCACCCCTCCACTTT.

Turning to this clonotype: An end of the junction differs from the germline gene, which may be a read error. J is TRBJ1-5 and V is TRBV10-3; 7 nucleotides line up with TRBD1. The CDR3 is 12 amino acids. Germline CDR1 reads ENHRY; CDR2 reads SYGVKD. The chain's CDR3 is CAVRGSNQPQHF. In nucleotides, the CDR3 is TGTGCCGTCAGGGGGTCAAATCAGCCCCAGCATTTT.

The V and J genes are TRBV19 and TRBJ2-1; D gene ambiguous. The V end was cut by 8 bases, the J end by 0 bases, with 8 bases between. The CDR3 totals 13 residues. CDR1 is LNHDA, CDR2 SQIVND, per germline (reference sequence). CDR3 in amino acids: CASQGSSYNEQFF. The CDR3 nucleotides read TGTGCCAGTCAAGGTAGCTCCTACAATGAGCAGTTCTTC.

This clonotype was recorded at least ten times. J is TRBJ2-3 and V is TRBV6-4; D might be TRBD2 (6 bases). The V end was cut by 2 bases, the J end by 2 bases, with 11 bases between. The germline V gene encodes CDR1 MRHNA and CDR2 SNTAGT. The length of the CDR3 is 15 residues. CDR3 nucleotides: TGTGCCAGCAGTGACGGAGGGGCCGACACAGATACGCAGTATTTT. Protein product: CASSDGGADTDTQYF.

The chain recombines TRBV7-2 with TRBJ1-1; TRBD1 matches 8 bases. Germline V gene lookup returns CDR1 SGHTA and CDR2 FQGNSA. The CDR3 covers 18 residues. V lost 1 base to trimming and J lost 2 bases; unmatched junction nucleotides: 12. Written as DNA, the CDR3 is TGTGCCAGCAGCTTAGTTATGGTCGGACAGGGTCTAAACACTGAAGCTTTCTTT. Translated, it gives CASSLVMVGQGLNTEAFF.

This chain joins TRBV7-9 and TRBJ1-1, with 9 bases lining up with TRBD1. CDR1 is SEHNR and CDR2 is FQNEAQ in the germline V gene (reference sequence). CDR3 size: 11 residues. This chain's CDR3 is CARTGDTEAFF. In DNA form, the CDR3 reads TGTGCGCGGACAGGGGACACTGAAGCTTTCTTT. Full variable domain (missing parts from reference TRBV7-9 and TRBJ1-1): DTGVSQNPRHKITKRGQNVTFRCDPISEHNRLYWYRQTLGQGPEFLTYFQNEAQLEKSRLLSDRFSAERPKGSFSTLEIQRTEQGDSAMYLCARTGDTEAFFGQGTRLTVV.

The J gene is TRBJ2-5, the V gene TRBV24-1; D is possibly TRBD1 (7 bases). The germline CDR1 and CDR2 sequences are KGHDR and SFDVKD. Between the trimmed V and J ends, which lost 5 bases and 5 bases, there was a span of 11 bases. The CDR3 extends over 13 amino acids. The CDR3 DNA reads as TGTGCCACCAGTGCGGCAGGGGGGGAGACCCAGTACTTC. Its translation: CATSAAGGETQYF.

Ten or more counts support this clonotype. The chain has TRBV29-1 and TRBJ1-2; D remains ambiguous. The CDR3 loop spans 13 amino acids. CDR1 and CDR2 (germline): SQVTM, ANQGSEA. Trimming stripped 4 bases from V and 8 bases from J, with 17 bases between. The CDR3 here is CSVVFPGGGGYTF. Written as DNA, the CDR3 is TGCAGCGTTGTATTCCCGGGCGGAGGCGGCTACACCTTC.

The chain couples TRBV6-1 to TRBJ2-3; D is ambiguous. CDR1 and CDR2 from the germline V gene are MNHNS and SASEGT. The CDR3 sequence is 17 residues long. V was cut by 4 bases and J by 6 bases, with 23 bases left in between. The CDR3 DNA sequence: TGTGCCAGCAGTGCTTCGGGTGTGGGTGGAATGGGGGATACGCAGTATTTT. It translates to CASSASGVGGMGDTQYF.

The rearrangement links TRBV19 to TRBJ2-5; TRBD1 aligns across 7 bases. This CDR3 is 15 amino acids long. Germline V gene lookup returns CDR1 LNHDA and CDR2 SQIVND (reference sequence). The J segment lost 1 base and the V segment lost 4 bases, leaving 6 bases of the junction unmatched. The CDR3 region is CASSSRTGSQETQYF. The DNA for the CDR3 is TGTGCCAGTAGTAGCCGGACAGGCAGCCAAGAGACCCAGTACTTC.

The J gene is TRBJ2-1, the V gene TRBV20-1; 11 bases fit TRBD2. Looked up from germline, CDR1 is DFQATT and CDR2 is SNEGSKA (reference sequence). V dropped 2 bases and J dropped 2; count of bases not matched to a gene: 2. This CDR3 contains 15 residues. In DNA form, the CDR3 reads TGCAGTGCTAGACAACTAGCGGGGGCCTACAATGAGCAGTTCTTC. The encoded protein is CSARQLAGAYNEQFF.

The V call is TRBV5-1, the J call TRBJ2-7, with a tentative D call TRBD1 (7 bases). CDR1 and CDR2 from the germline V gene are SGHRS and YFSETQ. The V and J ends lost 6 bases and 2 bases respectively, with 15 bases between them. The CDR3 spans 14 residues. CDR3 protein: CASTPAGGTYEQYF. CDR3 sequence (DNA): TGCGCCAGCACCCCGGCAGGGGGGACCTACGAGCAGTACTTC.

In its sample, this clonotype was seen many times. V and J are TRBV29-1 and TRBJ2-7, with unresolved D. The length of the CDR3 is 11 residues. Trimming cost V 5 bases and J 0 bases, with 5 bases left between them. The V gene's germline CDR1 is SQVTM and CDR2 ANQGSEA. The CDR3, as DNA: TGCAGCGTTCAGTTCTCCTACGAGCAGTACTTC. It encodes CSVQFSYEQYF.

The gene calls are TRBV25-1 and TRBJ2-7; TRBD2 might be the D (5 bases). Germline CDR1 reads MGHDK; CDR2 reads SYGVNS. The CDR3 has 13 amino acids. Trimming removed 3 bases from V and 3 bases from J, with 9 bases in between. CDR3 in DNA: TGTGCCAGCAGTGAGGGTCGGGGCTACGAGCAGTACTTC. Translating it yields CASSEGRGYEQYF.

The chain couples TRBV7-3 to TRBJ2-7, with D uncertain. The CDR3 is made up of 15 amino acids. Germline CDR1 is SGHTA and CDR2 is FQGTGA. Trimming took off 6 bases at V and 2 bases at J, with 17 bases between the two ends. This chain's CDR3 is CASSPTRHWAYEQYF. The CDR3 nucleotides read TGTGCCAGCAGTCCAACTCGACATTGGGCCTACGAGCAGTACTTC.

The DNA of the CDR3 is TGTGTTACGCGGTCAGGGTTGCACGAGCAGTACTTC. Translating gives CVTRSGLHEQYF. This sequence joins TRBV10-3 and TRBJ2-7; D perhaps matches TRBD1 (5 bases). The CDR3 loop spans 12 amino acids. Per the germline V gene, CDR1 is ENHRY and CDR2 is SYGVKD.

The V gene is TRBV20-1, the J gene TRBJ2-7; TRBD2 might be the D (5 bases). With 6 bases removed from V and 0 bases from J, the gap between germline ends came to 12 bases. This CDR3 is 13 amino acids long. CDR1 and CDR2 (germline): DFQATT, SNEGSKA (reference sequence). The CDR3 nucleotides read TGCAGTGCCCGGACTGGGTTCTCCTACGAGCAGTACTTC. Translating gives CSARTGFSYEQYF.

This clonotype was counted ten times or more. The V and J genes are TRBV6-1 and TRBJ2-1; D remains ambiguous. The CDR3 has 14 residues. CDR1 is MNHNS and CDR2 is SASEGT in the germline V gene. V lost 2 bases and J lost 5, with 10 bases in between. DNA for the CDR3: TGTGCCAGCAGTGAACGCCGAGATCACAATGAGCAGTTCTTC. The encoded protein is CASSERRDHNEQFF.

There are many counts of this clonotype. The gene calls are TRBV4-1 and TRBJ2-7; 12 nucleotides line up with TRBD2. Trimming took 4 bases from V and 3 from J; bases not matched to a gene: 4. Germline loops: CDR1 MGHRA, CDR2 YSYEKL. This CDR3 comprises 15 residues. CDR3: CASSPTTSGSYEQYF. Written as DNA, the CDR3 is TGCGCCAGCAGCCCTACGACTAGCGGGAGCTACGAGCAGTACTTC.

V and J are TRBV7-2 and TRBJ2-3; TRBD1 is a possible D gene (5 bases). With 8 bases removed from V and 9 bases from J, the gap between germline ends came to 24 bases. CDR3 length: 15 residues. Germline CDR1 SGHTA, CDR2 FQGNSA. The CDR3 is CASSVGLTPGGTQYF. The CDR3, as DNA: TGTGCCAGCTCAGTGGGGCTAACGCCGGGTGGGACGCAGTATTTT.

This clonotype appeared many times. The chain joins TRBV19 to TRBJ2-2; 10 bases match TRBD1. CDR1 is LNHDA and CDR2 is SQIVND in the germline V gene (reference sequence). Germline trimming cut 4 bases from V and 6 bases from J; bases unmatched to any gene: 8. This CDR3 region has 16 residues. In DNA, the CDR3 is TGTGCCAGTAGTACTACCCCCGGACAGGGGGCCGGGGAGCTGTTTTTT. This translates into CASSTTPGQGAGELFF.